This TCR beta chain is from a study of human T cells and chemical hapten exposure. Points from the study as a whole: Alopecia was present in the donors, so their immune response may differ from healthy people's.

Indicated time point: pre-sensitization, week 0. Treatment: therapeutic diphenylcyclopropenone sensitization with weekly scalp DPC. Whole blood that had not been fractionated was the source of extracted total RNA. Deletions cut 8 bases from V and 5 bases from J, with 16 bases between. The CDR3 is made up of 14 amino acids. Germline V gene data show CDR1 as LNHDA and CDR2 as SQIVND (reference sequence). TCRdb reprocessed the RACE reads via MiXCR and lists one record per CDR3 protein. The data hold 57,000 or so distinct CDR3 sequences, with approximately 10% observed a single time. Turning to this clonotype: As yet, its antigen is unknown.

This chain joins TRBV19 and TRBJ2-1; D may match TRBD1 or TRBD2 (5 bases each). This sequence originates from a woman aged 40-49 years with alopecia areata. Some clones in this sample may be carry-over from other donors' samples. The sequences come from whole blood, collected in connection with sensitization to the hapten diphenylcyclopropenone (DPC). The chain's CDR3 is CASSQTGTNNEQFF. CDR3 sequence (DNA): TGTGCCAGTTCCCAGACGGGGACGAACAATGAGCAGTTCTTC.